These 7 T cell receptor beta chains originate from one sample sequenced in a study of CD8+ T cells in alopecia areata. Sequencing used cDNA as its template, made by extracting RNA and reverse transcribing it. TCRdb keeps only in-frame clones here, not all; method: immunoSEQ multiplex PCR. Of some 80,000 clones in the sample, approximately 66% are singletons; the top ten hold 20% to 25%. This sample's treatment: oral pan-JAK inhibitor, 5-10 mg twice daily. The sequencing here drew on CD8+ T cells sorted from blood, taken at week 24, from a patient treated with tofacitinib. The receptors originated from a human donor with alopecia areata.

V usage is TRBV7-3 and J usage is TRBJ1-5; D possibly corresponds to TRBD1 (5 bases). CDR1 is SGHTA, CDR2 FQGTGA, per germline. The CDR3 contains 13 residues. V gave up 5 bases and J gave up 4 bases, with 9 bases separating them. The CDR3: CASSPTVNQPQHF. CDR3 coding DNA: TGTGCCAGCAGCCCGACAGTGAATCAGCCCCAGCATTTT.

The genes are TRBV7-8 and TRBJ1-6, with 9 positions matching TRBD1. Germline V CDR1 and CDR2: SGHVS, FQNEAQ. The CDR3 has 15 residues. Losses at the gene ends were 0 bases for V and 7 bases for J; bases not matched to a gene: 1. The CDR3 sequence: CASSLAGQGNSPLHF. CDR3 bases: TGTGCCAGCAGCTTAGCGGGACAGGGAAATTCACCCCTCCACTTT.

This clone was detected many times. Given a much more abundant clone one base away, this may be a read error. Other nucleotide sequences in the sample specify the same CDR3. CDR3 sequence reads: CASSLVDGELFF. In DNA form, the CDR3 reads TGTGCCAGCAGTTTAGTAGACGGGGAGCTGTTTTTT. The chain combines TRBV6-5 with TRBJ2-2; D ambiguous. The V end lost 4 bases, the J end lost 7 bases, and 7 bases lay between the germline ends. Germline V gene data show CDR1 as MNHEY and CDR2 as SVGAGI. The CDR3 contains 12 residues.

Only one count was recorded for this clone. CDR3 amino acids: CASSLTGLAADTQYF. CDR3 nucleotide sequence: TGTGCCAGCAGCTTAACGGGACTAGCAGCGGATACGCAGTATTTT. V gene TRBV7-3 combines with J gene TRBJ2-3; the match to TRBD2 covers 9 bases. Germline assignment: CDR1 SGHTA and CDR2 FQGTGA. The CDR3 contains 15 residues. The V segment lost 0 bases and the J segment 6 bases; nucleotides outside the gene matches: 4. Variable domain in full (rest from reference TRBV7-3 and TRBJ2-3): GAGVSQTPSNKVTEKGKYVELRCDPISGHTALYWYRQSLGQGPEFLIYFQGTGAADDSGLPNDRFFAVRPEGSVSTLKIQRTERGDSAVYLCASSLTGLAADTQYFGPGTRLTVL.

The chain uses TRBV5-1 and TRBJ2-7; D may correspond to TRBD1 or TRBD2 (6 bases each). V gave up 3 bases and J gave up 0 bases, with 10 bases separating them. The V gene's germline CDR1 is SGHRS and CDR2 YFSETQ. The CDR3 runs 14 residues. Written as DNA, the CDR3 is TGCGCCAGCAGCTGGGGGGACAACTCCTACGAGCAGTACTTC. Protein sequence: CASSWGDNSYEQYF.

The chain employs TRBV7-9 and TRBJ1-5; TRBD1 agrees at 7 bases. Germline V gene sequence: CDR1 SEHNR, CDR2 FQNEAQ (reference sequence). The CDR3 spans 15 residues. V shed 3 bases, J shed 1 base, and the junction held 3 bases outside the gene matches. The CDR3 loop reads CASSFGQESNQPQHF. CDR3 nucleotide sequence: TGTGCCAGCAGCTTCGGACAGGAGAGCAATCAGCCCCAGCATTTT.

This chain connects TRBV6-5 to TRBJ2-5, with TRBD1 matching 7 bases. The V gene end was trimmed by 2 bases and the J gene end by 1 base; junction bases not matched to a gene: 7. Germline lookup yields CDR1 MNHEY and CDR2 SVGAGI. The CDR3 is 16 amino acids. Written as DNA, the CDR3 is TGTGCCAGCAGTTACGTACAGGGGAGCCCCCAAGAGACCCAGTACTTC. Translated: CASSYVQGSPQETQYF.